The 16 T cell receptor beta chains below come from one sample, sequenced in a study of regulatory T cells in long-lasting Graves disease (dated by TCRdb to the early 2020s). Explained via the paper, the time point label denotes: persistent/refractory GD, antithyroid drugs over 5 years with positive TRAb. For both TCR sequencing and RNA sequencing, RNA was extracted from PBMCs using TRIzol. Preparation of the library involved multiplex PCR. Sequencing was carried out with an Illumina HiSeq 4000. TCR beta libraries were built with iRepertoire HTBI primers and Arm-PCR amplification of CDR3 regions. The public reads were run again by TCRdb, first through fastp at Q25 and then through MiXCR, and only productive beta chains were kept. Entries are consolidated by CDR3 protein sequence, retaining the most common genes and DNA. Across this sample there are 420,000 or so distinct CDR3 sequences, with 23% seen only once. Over 25% of the sample lies in the top ten.

The specimen was peripheral blood mononuclear cells (PBMCs), collected when the disease was refractory, from a patient treated with antithyroid drugs. The receptors originated from a female donor with Graves disease.

This clonotype was detected a few times. This chain joins TRBV7-9 and TRBJ1-1, with unresolved D. The V end lost 5 bases, the J end lost 1 base, and 11 bases lay between the germline ends. The CDR3 spans 14 residues. The germline V gene has CDR1 SEHNR and CDR2 FQNEAQ (reference sequence). In DNA form, the CDR3 reads TGTGCCAGCAGCCCGACCGCCCAGAACACTGAAGCTTTCTTT. Amino acid sequence: CASSPTAQNTEAFF.

Here the CDR3 DNA reads TGTGCCAGCAGCCAAGTCGGCTCCTCTGGAAACACCATATATTTT. Its protein product is CASSQVGSSGNTIYF. This chain joins TRBV4-2 and TRBJ1-3; D uncertain. The germline CDR1 and CDR2 sequences are LGHNA and YNFKEQ. This CDR3 is built from 15 residues. V lost 1 base and J lost 0, with 7 bases in between.

This chain joins TRBV27 and TRBJ2-5; 7 bases are shared with TRBD1. The CDR3 is 15 residues long. Germline V gives CDR1 MNHEY, CDR2 SMNVEV (reference sequence). The V segment lost 5 bases and the J segment 0 bases; nucleotides outside the gene matches: 6. CDR3 sequence: CASSPGTVYQETQYF. Here the CDR3 DNA reads TGTGCCAGCAGTCCGGGGACAGTGTACCAAGAGACCCAGTACTTC.

V gene TRBV5-4 combines with J gene TRBJ1-2; no reliable D call. Germline V gives CDR1 SGHNT, CDR2 YYREEE (reference sequence). Trimming cost V 4 bases and J 2 bases, with 12 bases left between them. This CDR3 is built from 14 residues. CDR3 loop: CASSPTSTNYGYTF. The CDR3 region has the DNA TGTGCCAGCAGCCCTACATCCACGAACTATGGCTACACCTTC.

This clonotype was seen a single time. V usage is TRBV20-1 and J usage is TRBJ1-1; D gene ambiguous. V was cut by 0 bases and J by 3 bases, with 11 bases left in between. The CDR3 length is 14 residues. Per germline, CDR1 DFQATT and CDR2 SNEGSKA (reference sequence). CDR3 amino acids: CSARERGRDTEAFF. The CDR3 nucleotides are TGCAGTGCTAGAGAGAGAGGTCGGGACACTGAAGCTTTCTTT.

This clonotype appeared many times. The germline gene is not matched at one end of the junction; a read error may be the cause. J is TRBJ2-1 and V is TRBV24-1, with TRBD2 identical over 12 bases. The length of the CDR3 is 17 residues. From germline, CDR1 is KGHDR and CDR2 SFDVKD. In DNA, the CDR3 is TGTGCCACCAGTGGCCTAGGTCTAGCGGGAGGGTACAATGGGCAGTTCTTC. It yields the protein CATSGLGLAGGYNGQFF.

This clonotype appeared many times. The V call is TRBV10-3, the J call TRBJ1-1; D is uncertain. Trimming removed 1 base from V and 0 bases from J, with 6 bases in between. Germline CDR1 reads ENHRY; CDR2 reads SYGVKD. This CDR3 has 14 amino acids. The CDR3 spells CAISEWQLNTEAFF. The CDR3 DNA is TGTGCCATCAGTGAGTGGCAGTTGAACACTGAAGCTTTCTTT.

The chain uses TRBV20-1 and TRBJ1-1; TRBD1 matches at 9 bases. Trimming at V came to 3 bases and at J to 7 bases, leaving 9 bases not matched to a gene. The length of the CDR3 is 14 residues. Germline V gives CDR1 DFQATT, CDR2 SNEGSKA (reference sequence). In DNA, the CDR3 is TGCAGTGCTAGTGATCAAGTGACAGGGGGTGAAGCTTTCTTT. Amino acid sequence: CSASDQVTGGEAFF.

This clonotype has at least ten counts. This chain uses TRBV9 with TRBJ1-1; unclear D gene. This CDR3 comprises 18 residues. V dropped 4 bases and J dropped 5 bases, with 27 bases sitting between them. The germline gives CDR1 SGDLS, CDR2 YYNGEE. The CDR3 loop reads CASSRTGVDRSPGTEAFF. CDR3 bases: TGTGCCAGCAGCCGAACTGGCGTGGATCGTTCTCCGGGAACTGAAGCTTTCTTT.

Many counts were recorded for this clonotype. The chain has TRBV11-2 and TRBJ2-5, with D perhaps matching TRBD2 (6 bases). The CDR3 consists of 14 residues. The V gene lost 0 bases and the J gene lost 4 bases, with 9 bases spanning the gap. The germline gives CDR1 SGHAT, CDR2 FQNNGV. CDR3 in DNA: TGTGCCAGCAGCTTAGAAGCGGGTAGAGAGACCCAGTACTTC. It is translated as CASSLEAGRETQYF. Based on the CDR3 plus reference TRBV11-2 and TRBJ2-5, the full variable domain is EAGVAQSPRYKIIEKRQSVAFWCNPISGHATLYWYQQILGQGPKLLIQFQNNGVVDDSQLPKDRFSAERLKGVDSTLKIQPAKLEDSAVYLCASSLEAGRETQYFGPGTRLLVL.

In its sample, this clonotype was seen many times. The chain uses TRBV20-1 and TRBJ2-5; D perhaps matches TRBD2 (6 bases). CDR1 is DFQATT and CDR2 is SNEGSKA in the germline V gene (reference sequence). The CDR3 covers 15 residues. V was pared by 0 bases and J by 7 bases, with 18 bases between. The CDR3 bases are TGCAGTGCTAGAGATGCGACTAGGGCCATAGGGACCCAGTACTTC. This encodes CSARDATRAIGTQYF.

The chain couples TRBV20-1 to TRBJ2-7; possibly TRBD2 for D (5 bases). The CDR3 totals 14 residues. V was trimmed by 1 base and J by 3 bases, leaving 13 bases between them. Germline V gene data show CDR1 as DFQATT and CDR2 as SNEGSKA (reference sequence). In DNA form, the CDR3 reads TGCAGTGCTAGAGTGGCTAGCAACGTCTACGAGCAGTACTTC. Protein product: CSARVASNVYEQYF.

V gene TRBV30 combines with J gene TRBJ2-5; D might be TRBD2 (6 bases). The CDR3 has 13 amino acids. Germline lookup yields CDR1 GTSNPN and CDR2 SVGIG (reference sequence). The V gene lost 2 bases and the J gene lost 5 bases, with 12 bases spanning the gap. The CDR3 region is CAWSRDSSETQYF. For the CDR3, the DNA is TGTGCCTGGAGTAGGGACTCCTCGGAGACCCAGTACTTC.

This clonotype has at least ten counts. The V gene is TRBV6-1, the J gene TRBJ1-4; 7 nucleotides line up with TRBD1. The CDR3 consists of 14 residues. The germline V gene has CDR1 MNHNS and CDR2 SASEGT. V trimming: 6 bases; J trimming: 8 bases; junction bases outside the gene matches: 9. The CDR3 protein is CASRLQGLGEKLFF. CDR3 bases: TGTGCCAGCAGACTACAGGGGCTCGGCGAAAAACTGTTTTTT.

This clonotype was observed many times. The V gene is TRBV20-1, the J gene TRBJ2-7; no firm D call. Germline loops: CDR1 DFQATT, CDR2 SNEGSKA (reference sequence). This CDR3 comprises 15 residues. Trimming shortened V by 3 bases and J by 0 bases, and 15 bases separated the two germline ends. The CDR3 reads CSARRLSGSSYEQYF. CDR3 nucleotide sequence: TGCAGTGCTAGGAGGTTGTCAGGCTCCTCCTACGAGCAGTACTTC.

On this clonotype: This may be a read error: a much more frequent sequence differs by one nucleotide. The rearrangement links TRBV28 to TRBJ2-7; the match to TRBD1 covers 11 bases. The CDR3 contains 15 residues. The ends lost 5 bases at V and 3 bases at J; junction bases unmatched: 6. From germline, CDR1 is MDHEN and CDR2 SYDVKM. The CDR3 sequence is CASSPWTGGFYEQYF. CDR3 in DNA: TGTGCCAGCAGTCCTTGGACAGGGGGCTTCTACGAGCAGTACTTC.